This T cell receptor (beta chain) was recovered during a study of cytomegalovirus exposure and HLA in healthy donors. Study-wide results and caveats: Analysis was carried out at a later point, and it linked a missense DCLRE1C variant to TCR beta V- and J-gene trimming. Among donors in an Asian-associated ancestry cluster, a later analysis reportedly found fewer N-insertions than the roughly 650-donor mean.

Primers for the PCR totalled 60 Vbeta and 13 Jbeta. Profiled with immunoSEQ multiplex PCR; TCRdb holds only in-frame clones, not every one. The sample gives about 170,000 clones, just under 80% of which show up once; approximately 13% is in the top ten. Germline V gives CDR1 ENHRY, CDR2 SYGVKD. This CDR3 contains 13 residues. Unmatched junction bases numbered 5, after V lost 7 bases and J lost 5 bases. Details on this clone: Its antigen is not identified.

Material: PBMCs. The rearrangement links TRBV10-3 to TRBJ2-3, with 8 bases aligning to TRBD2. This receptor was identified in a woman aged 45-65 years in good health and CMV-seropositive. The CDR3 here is CAINSGVGDTQYF. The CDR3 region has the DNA TGTGCCATCAATAGCGGGGTGGGAGATACGCAGTATTTT.